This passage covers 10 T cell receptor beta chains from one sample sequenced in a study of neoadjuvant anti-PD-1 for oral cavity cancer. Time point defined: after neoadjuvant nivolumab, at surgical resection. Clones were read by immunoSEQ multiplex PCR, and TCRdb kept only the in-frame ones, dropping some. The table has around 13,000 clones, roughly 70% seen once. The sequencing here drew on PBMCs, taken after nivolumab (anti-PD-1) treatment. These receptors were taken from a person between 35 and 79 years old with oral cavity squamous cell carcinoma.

CDR3 bases: TGTGCCAGCAGCGCGAGTCCGACAGCGAACACTGAAGCTTTCTTT. Translation gives CASSASPTANTEAFF. J is TRBJ1-1 and V is TRBV9; TRBD1 might be the D (5 bases). V was cut by 3 bases and J by 1 base, with 13 bases left in between. Germline lookup yields CDR1 SGDLS and CDR2 YYNGEE. The CDR3 sequence is 15 residues long.

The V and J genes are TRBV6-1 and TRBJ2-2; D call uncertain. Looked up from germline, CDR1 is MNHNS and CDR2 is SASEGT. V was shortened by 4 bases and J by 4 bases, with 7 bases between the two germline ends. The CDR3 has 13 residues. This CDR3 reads CASSGVATGELFF. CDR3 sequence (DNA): TGTGCCAGCAGTGGGGTGGCCACCGGGGAGCTGTTTTTT.

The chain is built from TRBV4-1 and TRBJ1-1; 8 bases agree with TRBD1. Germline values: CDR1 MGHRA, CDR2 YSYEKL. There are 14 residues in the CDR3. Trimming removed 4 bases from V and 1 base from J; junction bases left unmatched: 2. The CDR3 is CASSPDRANTEAFF. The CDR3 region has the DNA TGCGCCAGCAGCCCGGACAGGGCGAACACTGAAGCTTTCTTT.

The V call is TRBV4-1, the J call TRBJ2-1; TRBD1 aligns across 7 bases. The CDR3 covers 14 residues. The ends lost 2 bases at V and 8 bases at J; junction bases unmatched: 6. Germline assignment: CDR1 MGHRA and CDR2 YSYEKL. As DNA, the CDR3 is TGCGCCAGCAGCCAACATTACAGGGGCGATGAGCAGTTCTTC. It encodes CASSQHYRGDEQFF.

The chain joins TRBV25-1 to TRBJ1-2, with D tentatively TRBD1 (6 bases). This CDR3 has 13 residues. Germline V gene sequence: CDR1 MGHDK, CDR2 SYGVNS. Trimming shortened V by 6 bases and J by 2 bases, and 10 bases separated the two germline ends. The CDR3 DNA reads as TGTGCCAGCAGCGGAGGGGGGAACTATGGCTACACCTTC. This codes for CASSGGGNYGYTF.

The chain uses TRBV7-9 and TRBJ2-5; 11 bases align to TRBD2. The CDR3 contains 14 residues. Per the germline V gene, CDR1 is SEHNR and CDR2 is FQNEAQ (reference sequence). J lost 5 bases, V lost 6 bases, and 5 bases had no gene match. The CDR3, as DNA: TGTGCCAGCAGTTTACTAGCGGGAGAGGAGACCCAGTACTTC. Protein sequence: CASSLLAGEETQYF.

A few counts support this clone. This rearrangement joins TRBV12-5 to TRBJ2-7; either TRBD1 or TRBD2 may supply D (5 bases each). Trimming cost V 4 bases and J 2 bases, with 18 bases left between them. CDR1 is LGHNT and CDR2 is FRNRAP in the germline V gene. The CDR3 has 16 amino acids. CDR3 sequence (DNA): TGTGCTAGTGGTTCAAATTCAGGGAGAGTAACCTACGAGCAGTACTTC. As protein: CASGSNSGRVTYEQYF. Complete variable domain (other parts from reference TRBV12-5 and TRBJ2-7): DARVTQTPRHKVTEMGQEVTMRCQPILGHNTVFWYRQTMMQGLELLAYFRNRAPLDDSGMPKDRFSAEMPDATLATLKIQPSEPRDSAVYFCASGSNSGRVTYEQYFGPGTRLTVT.

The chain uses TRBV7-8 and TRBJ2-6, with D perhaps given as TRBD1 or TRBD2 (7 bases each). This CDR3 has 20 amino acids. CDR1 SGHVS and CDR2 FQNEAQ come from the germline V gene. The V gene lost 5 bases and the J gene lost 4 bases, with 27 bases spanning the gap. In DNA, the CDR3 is TGTGCCAGCAGCCCCCAGGGGTTGGCAGGGGGGGTATCCGGGGCCAACGTCCTGACTTTC. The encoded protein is CASSPQGLAGGVSGANVLTF.

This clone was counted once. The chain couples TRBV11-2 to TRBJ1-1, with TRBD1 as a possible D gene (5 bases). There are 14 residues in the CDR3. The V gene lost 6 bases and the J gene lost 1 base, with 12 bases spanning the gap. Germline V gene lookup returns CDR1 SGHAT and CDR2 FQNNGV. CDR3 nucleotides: TGTGCCAGCAGGCGCCCGGGGCGGAACACTGAAGCTTTCTTT. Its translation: CASRRPGRNTEAFF.

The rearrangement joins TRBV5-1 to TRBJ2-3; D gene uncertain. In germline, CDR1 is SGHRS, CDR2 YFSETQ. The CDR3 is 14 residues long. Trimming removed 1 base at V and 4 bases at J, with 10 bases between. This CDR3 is CASSLNAASDTQYF. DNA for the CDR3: TGCGCCAGCAGCTTGAACGCGGCATCAGATACGCAGTATTTT.